This T cell receptor (beta chain) was recovered during a study of cytomegalovirus exposure and HLA in healthy donors. Remarks on this clone: Its target is not known.

Overall study findings and caveats: In an earlier analysis, about 87% or about 30%: the productive usage of most TCR beta V segments.

13 Jbeta primers and 60 Vbeta primers were used for the PCR. Libraries were prepared by immunoSEQ multiplex PCR; TCRdb keeps only in-frame clonotypes and omits some of them. The sample carries 150,000 or so clones, roughly 80% recorded once. CDR1 and CDR2 (germline): MNHNY, SVGAGI (reference sequence). The trim removed 2 bases at V and 5 bases at J, leaving 5 bases unmatched. This CDR3 has 14 residues. The chain employs TRBV6-6 and TRBJ1-1; 7 bases line up with TRBD1. The source of this sequence is a female donor in good health and CMV-seronegative. Material: PBMCs. The CDR3 DNA reads TGTGCCAGCAGTTACGACAGGGTGTTAACTGAAGCTTTCTTT. Protein sequence: CASSYDRVLTEAFF.